This paragraph covers one TCR beta chain sequence. The record originates from a study of blood T cell repertoires in COVID-19. Profiling relied on immunoSEQ multiplex PCR, and the TCRdb table lists in-frame clones only, not all of them. The data show 130,000 or so clones, with 84% seen just once and about 13% held by the top ten. The CDR3 extends over 12 amino acids. V was clipped by 5 bases and J by 11 bases, with 13 bases between them. Per the germline V gene, CDR1 is GTSNPN and CDR2 is SVGIG (reference sequence). This TCR came from a human donor in a cohort sampled during active COVID-19. The source material was peripheral blood. This chain joins TRBV30 and TRBJ1-6; perhaps TRBD1 as D (5 bases). This chain's CDR3 is CAWEKGFPPLHF. Written as DNA, the CDR3 is TGTGCCTGGGAGAAGGGGTTTCCACCCCTCCACTTT. The complete variable domain, with remaining parts taken from reference TRBV30 and TRBJ1-6, reads SQTIHQWPATLVQPVGSPLSLECTVEGTSNPNLYWYRQAAGRGLQLLFYSVGIGQISSEVPQNLSASRPQDRQFILSSKKLLLSDSGFYLCAWEKGFPPLHFGNGTRLTVT.